These 22 T cell receptor beta chains came from one sample sequenced in a study of T cell responses to AZD1222 COVID-19 vaccine (dated by TCRdb to the early 2020s). In the paper's terms, the time point label means: baseline before first vaccination. The library was built by means of the immunoSEQ multiplex PCR assay. TCRdb mirrors the immuneACCESS table, restricted to in-frame sequences. Some clones are absent from its copies; in checked studies, under half trace to an unresolved V gene, and the reason for the others is unknown. This sample has approximately 150,000 clones in its table, and 85% to 95% of those were observed once. The top ten constitute less than 3% of the sample. Sample: peripheral blood, taken on day 0 of AZD1222 vaccination. These receptors all come from an adult in good health.

The CDR3 DNA reads TGTGCCAGCAGCTTAGGGTTCTCTGGAAACACCATATATTTT. Protein product: CASSLGFSGNTIYF. The rearrangement uses TRBV7-2 and TRBJ1-3, with no clear D. Trimming removed 1 base from V and 0 bases from J, with 4 bases in between. The V gene's germline CDR1 is SGHTA and CDR2 FQGNSA. The CDR3 spans 14 residues.

The V call is TRBV5-1, the J call TRBJ2-1; 9 positions match TRBD2. V shed 9 bases and J 5 bases; nucleotides not matched to a gene: 12. Per the germline V gene, CDR1 is SGHRS and CDR2 is YFSETQ. This CDR3 region has 15 residues. The CDR3 protein is CATRFNSGSNNEQFF. CDR3 DNA: TGCGCCACCCGGTTCAATAGCGGGAGCAACAATGAGCAGTTCTTC.

CDR3 nucleotide sequence: TGTGCCAGCTCTCCGGGACAGGAACCATATGGCTACACCTTC. It is translated as CASSPGQEPYGYTF. The chain carries TRBV28 and TRBJ1-2; 8 nucleotides match TRBD1. The ends lost 8 bases at V and 5 bases at J; junction bases unmatched: 10. The CDR3 length is 14 residues. Germline V gives CDR1 MDHEN, CDR2 SYDVKM.

The CDR3 protein is CASRREGRGGYTF. Here the CDR3 DNA reads TGTGCCAGTCGACGGGAGGGAAGGGGTGGCTACACCTTC. The chain combines TRBV19 with TRBJ1-2; a weak D match, TRBD1 (5 bases). The CDR3 extends over 13 amino acids. Germline values: CDR1 LNHDA, CDR2 SQIVND (reference sequence). V lost 8 bases, J lost 7 bases, and 17 bases lay in between.

J is TRBJ1-2 and V is TRBV29-1; a possible D gene is TRBD1 (6 bases). This CDR3 is 14 amino acids long. CDR1 is SQVTM, CDR2 ANQGSEA, per germline. V lost 6 bases and J 2 bases, leaving 16 bases between the germline ends. The CDR3 here is CSVTHQGNNYGYTF. CDR3 coding DNA: TGCAGCGTGACACATCAGGGGAACAACTATGGCTACACCTTC.

V usage is TRBV11-2 and J usage is TRBJ1-6; TRBD1 matches at 7 bases. The germline V gene encodes CDR1 SGHAT and CDR2 FQNNGV. Trimming removed 2 bases from V and 8 bases from J; junction bases left unmatched: 12. The CDR3 is made up of 17 amino acids. The CDR3, as DNA: TGTGCCAGCAGCTTACTTTCCAGGGGGTTTAGTTATTCACCCCTCCACTTT. This gives the protein CASSLLSRGFSYSPLHF.

The chain employs TRBV30 and TRBJ2-2; D unresolved. This CDR3 contains 13 residues. With 1 base removed from V and 2 bases from J, the gap between germline ends came to 5 bases. Germline-derived CDR1 and CDR2 are GTSNPN and SVGIG (reference sequence). The CDR3 nucleotides read TGTGCCTGGAGTGAGCATAACACCGGGGAGCTGTTTTTT. This sequence encodes CAWSEHNTGELFF.

For this clone: The sample has other DNA sequences that encode this CDR3 too. The chain recombines TRBV19 with TRBJ1-2; 9 bases match TRBD1. From germline, CDR1 is LNHDA and CDR2 SQIVND (reference sequence). The CDR3 covers 14 residues. V dropped 6 bases and J dropped 2; count of bases not matched to a gene: 4. CDR3 region: CASSPGQGNYGYTF. The CDR3 DNA reads TGTGCCAGTAGCCCGGGACAGGGAAACTATGGCTACACCTTC. The complete variable domain, with remaining parts taken from reference TRBV19 and TRBJ1-2, reads DGGITQSPKYLFRKEGQNVTLSCEQNLNHDAMYWYRQDPGQGLRLIYYSQIVNDFQKGDIAEGYSVSREKKESFPLTVTSAQKNPTAFYLCASSPGQGNYGYTFGSGTRLTVV.

The CDR3 reads CASSRDGLVYNSPLHF. The DNA of the CDR3 is TGCGCCAGCAGCCGCGACGGGTTAGTTTATAATTCACCCCTCCACTTT. V usage is TRBV5-1 and J usage is TRBJ1-6; D is uncertain. Germline CDR1 SGHRS, CDR2 YFSETQ. This CDR3 is 16 amino acids long. With 4 bases removed from V and 4 bases from J, the gap between germline ends came to 15 bases.

The V call is TRBV5-1, the J call TRBJ2-3; 10 nucleotides match TRBD2. This CDR3 region has 16 residues. CDR1 and CDR2 from the germline V gene are SGHRS and YFSETQ. The ends lost 1 base at V and 4 bases at J; junction bases unmatched: 6. CDR3 sequence reads: CASSLLASGRADTQYF. The CDR3 DNA reads as TGCGCCAGCAGCTTGTTGGCAAGCGGGAGGGCAGATACGCAGTATTTT. Together with reference TRBV5-1 and TRBJ2-3, the CDR3 gives the full variable domain: KAGVTQTPRYLIKTRGQQVTLSCSPISGHRSVSWYQQTPGQGLQFLFEYFSETQRNKGNFPGRFSGRQFSNSRSEMNVSTLELGDSALYLCASSLLASGRADTQYFGPGTRLTVL.

The chain recombines TRBV7-2 with TRBJ1-3; no firm D call. V lost 5 bases and J lost 9, with 14 bases in between. The CDR3 is 13 amino acids. Germline assignment: CDR1 SGHTA and CDR2 FQGNSA. The CDR3 DNA is TGTGCCAGCAGCCCCATTGGGGTGGTCACCATATATTTT. Its translation is CASSPIGVVTIYF.

The sample holds one count of this clone. The J gene is TRBJ1-6, the V gene TRBV3-1 (or the pseudogene TRBV3-2); D is undetermined. V was trimmed by 1 base and J by 8 bases, leaving 9 bases between them. The germline CDR1 and CDR2 sequences are LGHDT and YNNKEL (reference sequence). The CDR3 is made up of 14 amino acids. The CDR3 here is CASSQGPKDSPLHF. The CDR3 nucleotides read TGTGCCAGCAGCCAAGGGCCAAAGGATTCACCCCTCCACTTT.

The rearrangement uses TRBV6-5 and TRBJ1-2; a weak D match, TRBD1 (6 bases). V lost 2 bases, J lost 5 bases, and 12 bases lay in between. This CDR3 contains 14 residues. The V gene's germline CDR1 is MNHEY and CDR2 SVGAGI. The CDR3 protein is CASSYGGLEYGYTF. Written as DNA, the CDR3 is TGTGCCAGCAGTTACGGGGGGCTGGAGTATGGCTACACCTTC.

The J gene is TRBJ1-3, the V gene TRBV7-8; unclear D gene. From germline, CDR1 is SGHVS and CDR2 FQNEAQ. V lost 0 bases, J lost 4 bases, and 4 bases lay in between. The CDR3 consists of 13 residues. In DNA, the CDR3 is TGTGCCAGCAGCTTAGCAGGAGGAAACACCATATATTTT. Its protein product is CASSLAGGNTIYF.

In its sample, this clone was seen a few times. The gene calls are TRBV19 and TRBJ1-1; the D is unclear. Germline assignment: CDR1 LNHDA and CDR2 SQIVND (reference sequence). The V gene lost 1 base and the J gene lost 5 bases, with 11 bases spanning the gap. The CDR3 sequence is 14 residues long. The CDR3 DNA is TGTGCCAGTAGTATAGGTTCAGGAGGAACTGAAGCTTTCTTT. This translates into CASSIGSGGTEAFF.

V gene TRBV25-1 combines with J gene TRBJ2-2; D remains ambiguous. This CDR3 region has 12 residues. Germline CDR1 reads MGHDK; CDR2 reads SYGVNS. Trimming removed 6 bases from V and 1 base from J, with 3 bases in between. Written as DNA, the CDR3 is TGTGCCAGCAGGTTGAACACCGGGGAGCTGTTTTTT. As protein: CASRLNTGELFF.

V is TRBV30 and J is TRBJ2-7; D is possibly TRBD1 or TRBD2 (5 bases each). The germline V gene encodes CDR1 GTSNPN and CDR2 SVGIG (reference sequence). This CDR3 contains 15 residues. Deletions cut 5 bases from V and 3 bases from J, with 20 bases between. The CDR3 region is CAWDRPTSRGYEQYF. CDR3 DNA: TGTGCCTGGGACCGACCTACCTCGAGGGGCTACGAGCAGTACTTC.

For this clone: Other nucleotide sequences in the sample specify the same CDR3. The chain uses TRBV12-3 or TRBV12-4 and TRBJ1-1; D is unresolved. The CDR3 is made up of 11 amino acids. The V and J ends lost 6 bases and 4 bases respectively, with 6 bases between them. CDR3: CASSLGTEAFF. The CDR3 bases are TGTGCCAGCAGCCTGGGCACTGAAGCTTTCTTT.

The genes are TRBV7-8 and TRBJ1-5; 9 nucleotides match TRBD1. V trimming: 1 base; J trimming: 7 bases; junction bases outside the gene matches: 8. Germline CDR1 SGHVS, CDR2 FQNEAQ. This CDR3 contains 16 residues. The CDR3: CASSLGGGQGGQPQHF. The CDR3 coding sequence is TGTGCCAGCAGCTTAGGAGGGGGACAGGGAGGGCAGCCCCAGCATTTT.

The chain combines TRBV5-1 with TRBJ1-1; the D gene is possibly TRBD1 (6 bases). CDR1 is SGHRS and CDR2 is YFSETQ in the germline V gene. V was trimmed by 0 bases and J by 4 bases, leaving 13 bases between them. CDR3 length equals 15 residues. CDR3 DNA: TGCGCCAGCAGCTTGGCTGGACAGCGCGGCACTGAAGCTTTCTTT. Translation: CASSLAGQRGTEAFF.

The V gene is TRBV14, the J gene TRBJ2-7, with a weak D call TRBD2 (6 bases). This CDR3 is built from 13 residues. Trimming took 0 bases from V and 7 from J, leaving 10 bases between them. Germline V gene data show CDR1 as SGHDN and CDR2 as FVKESK. The CDR3 loop is CASSQDRAGEQYF. The DNA for the CDR3 is TGTGCCAGCAGCCAAGATCGTGCGGGGGAGCAGTACTTC.

The chain joins TRBV19 to TRBJ1-3; D is unclear. Germline assignment: CDR1 LNHDA and CDR2 SQIVND (reference sequence). Trimming took off 0 bases at V and 0 bases at J, with 6 bases between the two ends. CDR3 length equals 15 residues. In nucleotides, the CDR3 is TGTGCCAGTAGTATAGACCGCTTCTCTGGAAACACCATATATTTT. Encoded protein: CASSIDRFSGNTIYF.